These 26 T cell receptor beta chains share one sample of origin, sequenced in a study of T-cell memory formation after mild COVID-19. TCRdb re-derived calls from the 5' RACE reads in MiXCR, one entry per CDR3 protein. This sample carries under 300,000 distinct CDR3 sequences, more than 15% of them seen once, and the ten largest clones take more than 20%. The specimen sequenced was PBMCs or a T cell subset sorted from them (not recorded which). The receptors were gathered from a man aged 18 to 30 who had mild COVID-19 (a few samples of this study predate the infection). Cell type and time point are not known.

This clonotype appeared many times. The V call is TRBV4-1, the J call TRBJ2-3; D is ambiguous. Per the germline V gene, CDR1 is MGHRA and CDR2 is YSYEKL. The CDR3 sequence is 15 residues long. Trimming stripped 1 base from V and 4 bases from J, with 12 bases between. CDR3 sequence (DNA): TGCGCCAGCAGCCAAGCCCGGGCCAGAGCAGATACGCAGTATTTT. It codes for CASSQARARADTQYF.

This clonotype was seen a handful of times. The rearrangement joins TRBV4-1 to TRBJ1-6; the D gene is possibly TRBD1 (6 bases). This CDR3 has 16 residues. Germline V gene lookup returns CDR1 MGHRA and CDR2 YSYEKL. Trimming took off 1 base at V and 8 bases at J, with 15 bases between the two ends. CDR3 amino acids: CASSQGGRGGDSPLHF. In nucleotides, the CDR3 is TGCGCCAGCAGCCAAGGGGGGCGGGGCGGGGATTCACCCCTCCACTTT.

This clonotype has just a few counts. Written as DNA, the CDR3 is TGTGCCAGCAGCTTAGTTCTTAGCGGGGGCGTCACCGGGGAGCTGTTTTTT. It yields the protein CASSLVLSGGVTGELFF. The chain couples TRBV7-9 to TRBJ2-2; the match to TRBD2 covers 9 bases. Germline V gene data show CDR1 as SEHNR and CDR2 as FQNEAQ (reference sequence). The CDR3 loop spans 17 amino acids. J lost 4 bases, V lost 1 base, and 7 bases had no gene match.

This clonotype has only a few counts. The genes are TRBV5-1 and TRBJ2-7, with a possible D match to TRBD1 (5 bases). Germline CDR1 SGHRS, CDR2 YFSETQ. Trimming stripped 4 bases from V and 1 base from J, with 18 bases between. The length of the CDR3 is 16 residues. This CDR3 is CASSPDPRDGSYEQYF. The CDR3 DNA is TGCGCCAGCAGCCCGGATCCCAGGGATGGATCCTACGAGCAGTACTTC.

The chain couples TRBV27 to TRBJ2-5, with 10 bases aligning to TRBD1. Germline V lookup: CDR1 MNHEY, CDR2 SMNVEV (reference sequence). V lost 9 bases, J lost 5 bases, and 6 bases stayed unmatched. The CDR3 runs to 13 residues. CDR3 in amino acids: CARGDRGMETQYF. The CDR3 DNA reads as TGTGCCAGAGGGGACAGGGGCATGGAGACCCAGTACTTC.

The V gene is TRBV4-1, the J gene TRBJ2-7; a weak D match, TRBD2 (7 bases). CDR1 MGHRA and CDR2 YSYEKL come from the germline V gene. This CDR3 has 14 residues. The V gene lost 4 bases and the J gene lost 4 bases, with 14 bases spanning the gap. CDR3 loop: CASSRLAGAYEQYF. The CDR3 region has the DNA TGCGCCAGCAGCCGCCTGGCGGGGGCTTACGAGCAGTACTTC.

This clonotype occurred a few times. J is TRBJ2-1 and V is TRBV4-3, with D hard to call. Trimming left V 0 bases short and J 4 bases short, with 7 bases between. The CDR3 sequence is 14 residues long. CDR1 and CDR2 (germline): LGHNA, YSLEER. The CDR3 here is CASSQEATYNEQFF. CDR3 nucleotide sequence: TGCGCCAGCAGCCAAGAGGCCACGTACAATGAGCAGTTCTTC.

This clonotype appeared a few times. The chain uses TRBV20-1 and TRBJ2-1; TRBD1 matches at 9 bases. The CDR3 is made up of 14 amino acids. CDR1 and CDR2 from the germline V gene are DFQATT and SNEGSKA (reference sequence). The J segment lost 10 bases and the V segment lost 2 bases, leaving 9 bases of the junction unmatched. CDR3 in amino acids: CSARKDRGNYEQFF. The CDR3 region has the DNA TGCAGTGCTAGAAAGGACAGGGGTAACTACGAGCAGTTCTTC.

This clonotype appeared many times. J is TRBJ2-2 and V is TRBV5-1, with 8 bases aligning to TRBD1. J gave up 7 bases and V 2 bases, and 7 bases lay outside the gene matches. This CDR3 spans 15 amino acids. Germline values: CDR1 SGHRS, CDR2 YFSETQ. CDR3 protein: CASSFIAGTGGELFF. DNA of the CDR3: TGCGCCAGCAGCTTCATCGCCGGGACAGGCGGGGAGCTGTTTTTT.

This clonotype has a handful of counts. This chain joins TRBV20-1 and TRBJ1-2; 10 nucleotides agree with TRBD1. With V trimmed by 3 bases and J by 3 bases, 13 bases remained unmatched. Germline values: CDR1 DFQATT, CDR2 SNEGSKA (reference sequence). The length of the CDR3 is 17 residues. CDR3 amino acids: CSARGTDPGQGYYGYTF. In DNA, the CDR3 is TGCAGTGCTAGGGGCACAGACCCGGGACAGGGGTACTATGGCTACACCTTC.

This clonotype was counted between two and nine times. The chain couples TRBV20-1 to TRBJ2-3; D may correspond to TRBD1 or TRBD2 (6 bases each). There are 13 residues in the CDR3. V shed 6 bases and J shed 6 bases, with 16 bases lying between them. Germline assignment: CDR1 DFQATT and CDR2 SNEGSKA (reference sequence). This CDR3 reads CSATSGAGDTQYF. DNA of the CDR3: TGCAGTGCCACGTCGGGGGCTGGTGATACGCAGTATTTT.

This clonotype was counted between two and nine times. This chain links TRBV29-1 with TRBJ2-3; D remains ambiguous. Germline CDR1 is SQVTM and CDR2 is ANQGSEA. V shed 2 bases and J shed 0 bases, with 15 bases lying between them. CDR3 length equals 16 residues. CDR3 in DNA: TGCAGCGTTGAACCAGGAAGGCAGGCTAGCACAGATACGCAGTATTTT. Translating it yields CSVEPGRQASTDTQYF.

The table lists this clonotype with a few counts. This chain uses TRBV5-6 with TRBJ2-2; D might be TRBD1 (5 bases). V was clipped by 0 bases and J by 3 bases, with 12 bases between them. The germline V gene has CDR1 SGHDT and CDR2 YYEEEE. This CDR3 has 16 residues. The CDR3: CASSLEAGWYTGELFF. The CDR3 nucleotides are TGTGCCAGCAGCTTGGAGGCAGGGTGGTACACCGGGGAGCTGTTTTTT.

The rearrangement uses TRBV30 and TRBJ2-4; D unclear. The V end lost 4 bases, the J end lost 3 bases, and 13 bases lay between the germline ends. The CDR3 has 14 residues. CDR1 and CDR2 (germline): GTSNPN, SVGIG (reference sequence). The CDR3 is CAWIKGQSKNIQYF. The CDR3 nucleotides are TGTGCCTGGATCAAAGGGCAGAGCAAAAACATTCAGTACTTC. Full variable domain (missing parts from reference TRBV30 and TRBJ2-4): SQTIHQWPATLVQPVGSPLSLECTVEGTSNPNLYWYRQAAGRGLQLLFYSVGIGQISSEVPQNLSASRPQDRQFILSSKKLLLSDSGFYLCAWIKGQSKNIQYFGAGTRLSVL.

This clonotype is a singleton in its sample. This chain connects TRBV20-1 to TRBJ1-4; D call uncertain. Germline lookup yields CDR1 DFQATT and CDR2 SNEGSKA (reference sequence). V dropped 4 bases and J dropped 7 bases, with 10 bases sitting between them. This CDR3 is built from 12 residues. CDR3 in amino acids: CSATSDTEKLFF. The DNA for the CDR3 is TGCAGTGCTACCAGCGATACTGAAAAACTGTTTTTT.

J is TRBJ2-2 and V is TRBV29-1; 7 bases map to TRBD1. The V gene end was trimmed by 7 bases and the J gene end by 6 bases; junction bases not matched to a gene: 11. CDR3 length: 14 residues. The germline gives CDR1 SQVTM, CDR2 ANQGSEA. CDR3 in amino acids: CSGRTRGFSGELFF. CDR3 nucleotides: TGCAGCGGGCGAACCAGGGGGTTCTCCGGGGAGCTGTTTTTT.

This clonotype was counted many times. The CDR3 reads CASSQDWSGGPYEQYF. Written as DNA, the CDR3 is TGCGCCAGCAGCCAAGATTGGTCAGGGGGCCCCTACGAGCAGTACTTC. This chain links TRBV4-3 with TRBJ2-7; TRBD1 aligns across 8 bases. The CDR3 length is 16 residues. Trimming took 0 bases from V and 2 from J; bases not matched to a gene: 6. The V gene's germline CDR1 is LGHNA and CDR2 YSLEER.

The sample holds a few counts of this clonotype. The V gene is TRBV12-3 or TRBV12-4, the J gene TRBJ2-1; 9 bases are a match to TRBD1. The CDR3 totals 16 residues. J was trimmed by 8 bases and V by 6 bases; bases with no gene match: 14. CDR3 loop: CASRKTPGQGIYEQFF. The CDR3 DNA sequence: TGTGCCAGCAGAAAAACTCCGGGACAGGGAATTTATGAGCAGTTCTTC.

This clonotype was counted at least ten times. This rearrangement joins TRBV7-9 to TRBJ2-7, with TRBD2 matching over 8 bases. Looked up from germline, CDR1 is SEHNR and CDR2 is FQNEAQ (reference sequence). CDR3 length: 14 amino acids. The J segment lost 3 bases and the V segment lost 5 bases, leaving 6 bases of the junction unmatched. CDR3 bases: TGTGCCAGCAGCGAGTCCGGGACTAGCTACGAGCAGTACTTC. Translating gives CASSESGTSYEQYF.

This clonotype was recorded at least ten times. This chain joins TRBV5-1 and TRBJ2-2; D remains unclear. The CDR3 runs 12 residues. Germline CDR1 is SGHRS and CDR2 is YFSETQ. Trimming took off 2 bases at V and 8 bases at J, with 7 bases between the two ends. The CDR3 bases are TGCGCCAGCAGCTTCGAACCTGGGGAGCTGTTTTTT. Translated: CASSFEPGELFF.

This clonotype was picked up a small number of times. The V call is TRBV20-1, the J call TRBJ2-7; the match to TRBD2 covers 8 bases. The V gene's germline CDR1 is DFQATT and CDR2 SNEGSKA (reference sequence). Unmatched junction bases numbered 11, after V lost 7 bases and J lost 3 bases. The CDR3 contains 14 residues. CDR3 region: CSVLREGFNYEQYF. For the CDR3, the DNA is TGCAGTGTTCTCCGGGAGGGGTTTAACTACGAGCAGTACTTC.

This clonotype was observed a handful of times. The chain carries TRBV5-1 and TRBJ2-3; 12 bases match TRBD2. J lost 5 bases, V lost 0 bases, and 1 base had no gene match. The CDR3 sequence is 15 residues long. Germline-derived CDR1 and CDR2 are SGHRS and YFSETQ. The CDR3, as DNA: TGCGCCAGCAGCTTGGCTAGCGGGGGGGGAGATACGCAGTATTTT. This encodes CASSLASGGGDTQYF.

This clonotype occurred a few times. The chain uses TRBV7-9 and TRBJ1-2; 8 bases are shared with TRBD1. The CDR3 covers 15 residues. Germline assignment: CDR1 SEHNR and CDR2 FQNEAQ (reference sequence). Trimming at V came to 2 bases and at J to 6 bases, leaving 8 bases not matched to a gene. In DNA form, the CDR3 reads TGTGCCAGCAGCTTACTCGGCAGGGGGCGTCATGGCTACACCTTC. As protein: CASSLLGRGRHGYTF.

The V and J genes are TRBV7-2 and TRBJ1-2, with D hard to call. CDR1 is SGHTA, CDR2 FQGNSA, per germline. Trimming stripped 5 bases from V and 4 bases from J, with 8 bases between. The CDR3 runs 12 residues. CDR3 sequence reads: CASSGLGYGYTF. CDR3 coding DNA: TGTGCCAGCAGCGGACTAGGCTATGGCTACACCTTC.

The chain has TRBV4-3 and TRBJ1-5; 9 bases fit TRBD1. CDR1 LGHNA and CDR2 YSLEER come from the germline V gene. CDR3 length: 16 amino acids. Unmatched junction bases numbered 7, after V lost 0 bases and J lost 7 bases. CDR3 loop: CASSQDGGQGFQPQHF. CDR3 nucleotide sequence: TGCGCCAGCAGCCAAGATGGGGGACAGGGTTTCCAGCCCCAGCATTTT.

The chain has TRBV5-5 and TRBJ2-7; the D gene is possibly TRBD1 (6 bases). V lost 4 bases and J 3 bases, leaving 11 bases between the germline ends. Germline V gives CDR1 SGHKS, CDR2 YYEKEE (reference sequence). The CDR3 is made up of 13 amino acids. The CDR3 here is CASSAGTFYEQYV. The CDR3 coding sequence is TGTGCCAGCAGCGCCGGGACATTCTACGAGCAGTACGTC.